Listed here are 20 T cell receptor beta chains from one sample, sequenced in a study of blood T cell repertoires in COVID-19. The data were produced by immunoSEQ multiplex PCR, yet TCRdb's version contains in-frame clones alone and is incomplete. Of about 66,000 clones detected, roughly 86% appear once; the ten largest clones hold just under 7%. The specimen sequenced was peripheral blood. The source of these receptors is a man aged 50-59 years with active COVID-19.

This clone was observed a single time. The V gene is TRBV27, the J gene TRBJ2-2; 7 bases are shared with TRBD1. Germline V CDR1 and CDR2: MNHEY, SMNVEV (reference sequence). With V trimmed by 5 bases and J by 4 bases, 13 bases remained unmatched. This CDR3 contains 17 residues. DNA of the CDR3: TGTGCCAGCAGTGCGAGGTGGCAGGGGGTTCTCACCGGGGAGCTGTTTTTT. It translates to CASSARWQGVLTGELFF.

V gene TRBV12-3 or TRBV12-4 combines with J gene TRBJ1-1; a possible D gene is TRBD1 (5 bases). The CDR3 spans 13 residues. Trimming took 2 bases from V and 6 from J, leaving 10 bases between them. The CDR3 reads CASSLIVTAEAFF. CDR3 nucleotide sequence: TGTGCCAGCAGTTTAATAGTGACAGCTGAAGCTTTCTTT.

This rearrangement joins TRBV19 to TRBJ2-3; TRBD1 agrees at 9 bases. Germline lookup yields CDR1 LNHDA and CDR2 SQIVND (reference sequence). This CDR3 comprises 18 residues. The V gene end was trimmed by 5 bases and the J gene end by 3 bases; junction bases not matched to a gene: 15. The CDR3 reads CASSGGGPGTGFTDTQYF. The CDR3 nucleotides are TGTGCCAGTAGTGGAGGGGGGCCCGGGACAGGGTTTACAGATACGCAGTATTTT.

V gene TRBV6-5 combines with J gene TRBJ2-1; tentatively, D is TRBD2 (5 bases). Germline CDR1 MNHEY, CDR2 SVGAGI. V was clipped by 6 bases and J by 9 bases, with 12 bases between them. The CDR3 contains 12 residues. CDR3 in DNA: TGTGCCAGCAGCGCCGGACTTGGTGAGCAGTTCTTC. This gives the protein CASSAGLGEQFF.

The chain carries TRBV18 and TRBJ1-1; TRBD1 is a possible D gene (6 bases). Trimming took 4 bases from V and 1 from J, leaving 13 bases between them. CDR1 and CDR2 from the germline V gene are KGHSH and LQKENI. The CDR3 extends over 15 amino acids. The CDR3 DNA follows: TGTGCCAGCTCACAACAGGGTCATGCGAACACTGAAGCTTTCTTT. This translates into CASSQQGHANTEAFF.

The chain employs TRBV2 and TRBJ1-1; 10 bases fit TRBD1. V dropped 10 bases and J dropped 4; count of bases not matched to a gene: 6. Per germline, CDR1 SNHLY and CDR2 FYNNEI. The CDR3 loop spans 13 amino acids. The CDR3 protein is CATGQGEGTEAFF. The CDR3 DNA follows: TGTGCCACAGGACAGGGGGAAGGCACTGAAGCTTTCTTT. Full variable domain (remainder filled in from reference TRBV2 and TRBJ1-1): EPEVTQTPSHQVTQMGQEVILRCVPISNHLYFYWYRQILGQKVEFLVSFYNNEISEKSEIFDDQFSVERPDGSNFTLKIRSTKLEDSAMYFCATGQGEGTEAFFGQGTRLTVV.

This clone showed up just a few times. V is TRBV3-1 (or the pseudogene TRBV3-2) and J is TRBJ1-6, with a possible D match to TRBD1 (5 bases). Trimming removed 3 bases at V and 10 bases at J, with 10 bases between. Looked up from germline, CDR1 is LGHDT and CDR2 is YNNKEL (reference sequence). The CDR3 totals 13 residues. The CDR3 coding sequence is TGTGCCAGCAGCCATGGGGCCCGGTCACCCCTCCACTTT. This gives the protein CASSHGARSPLHF.

The chain has TRBV7-6 and TRBJ2-3, with 8 bases lining up with TRBD2. This CDR3 contains 15 residues. V dropped 3 bases and J dropped 2; count of bases not matched to a gene: 4. Germline CDR1 SGHVS, CDR2 FNYEAQ. The CDR3 DNA sequence: TGTGCCAGCAGCTTGACGGGGGGGCCCACAGATACGCAGTATTTT. Its translation is CASSLTGGPTDTQYF. Using reference TRBV7-6 and TRBJ2-3 for the parts outside the CDR3, the full variable domain is GAGVSQSPRYKVTKRGQDVALRCDPISGHVSLYWYRQALGQGPEFLTYFNYEAQQDKSGLPNDRFSAERPEGSISTLTIQRTEQRDSAMYRCASSLTGGPTDTQYFGPGTRLTVL.

The V and J genes are TRBV11-3 and TRBJ2-5; 9 bases agree with TRBD1. Germline trimming cut 3 bases from V and 4 bases from J; bases unmatched to any gene: 6. CDR3 length equals 15 residues. In germline, CDR1 is SGHNT, CDR2 YENEEA. As DNA, the CDR3 is TGTGCCAGCAGCTTCACGACAGGGGGTATAGAGACCCAGTACTTC. Translating it yields CASSFTTGGIETQYF.

The rearrangement joins TRBV5-5 to TRBJ1-6; possible D gene TRBD1, 5 bases. Germline-derived CDR1 and CDR2 are SGHKS and YYEKEE (reference sequence). The CDR3 is made up of 18 amino acids. V dropped 0 bases and J dropped 1 base, with 14 bases sitting between them. CDR3 residues: CASSLGQGLGSYNSPLHF. CDR3 nucleotides: TGTGCCAGCAGCTTGGGTCAGGGATTAGGGTCCTATAATTCACCCCTCCACTTT.

The chain links TRBV20-1 to TRBJ1-1, with 7 bases matching TRBD1. V was clipped by 3 bases and J by 0 bases; unmatched bases: 4. This CDR3 contains 14 residues. CDR1 DFQATT and CDR2 SNEGSKA come from the germline V gene (reference sequence). CDR3 in amino acids: CSASQGVVNTEAFF. The CDR3 DNA is TGCAGTGCTAGTCAGGGGGTAGTGAACACTGAAGCTTTCTTT.

The chain is built from TRBV24-1 and TRBJ2-1, with 8 bases aligning to TRBD1. Germline trimming cut 5 bases from V and 0 bases from J; bases unmatched to any gene: 5. Germline CDR1 and CDR2: KGHDR and SFDVKD. The CDR3 loop spans 16 amino acids. The CDR3 nucleotides are TGTGCCACCAGTGGTCCCGGACAGGGCTCCTACAATGAGCAGTTCTTC. Protein product: CATSGPGQGSYNEQFF.

The chain employs TRBV12-1 and TRBJ1-1; TRBD1 reflects the table's D call only, with no check against the DNA. TRBV12-1 has pseudogene status. The CDR3 sequence is 19 residues long. CDR3 sequence (DNA): TGTGCCAGCAGCCAGCTTTGGGCGTCAGGGCCGAACATGAACACTGAAGCTTTCTTT. Its translation: CASSQLWASGPNMNTEAFF.

This sequence joins TRBV11-2 and TRBJ2-3; the D gene is possibly TRBD1 (6 bases). Trimming took 3 bases from V and 2 from J, leaving 15 bases between them. Germline V gene data show CDR1 as SGHAT and CDR2 as FQNNGV. The CDR3 is 16 residues long. The CDR3 here is CASSFPSRGATDTQYF. CDR3 nucleotide sequence: TGTGCCAGCAGCTTCCCCTCCAGGGGAGCCACAGATACGCAGTATTTT.

The chain is built from TRBV6-2 or TRBV6-3 and TRBJ1-6, with no clear D. Trimming stripped 2 bases from V and 8 bases from J, with 13 bases between. Per germline, CDR1 MNHEY and CDR2 SVGEGT. The CDR3 covers 15 residues. The CDR3 reads CASSYPEGSYSPLHF. As DNA, the CDR3 is TGTGCCAGCAGTTACCCTGAGGGCAGCTATTCACCCCTCCACTTT.

The gene calls are TRBV24-1 and TRBJ2-1; 10 bases agree with TRBD2. The CDR3 loop spans 14 amino acids. Germline CDR1 is KGHDR and CDR2 is SFDVKD. Trimming cost V 7 bases and J 4 bases; bases outside gene matches: 3. The CDR3 DNA is TGTGCCACCAGAGCTAGCGGGGGATACAATGAGCAGTTCTTC. This sequence encodes CATRASGGYNEQFF.

The chain has TRBV27 and TRBJ2-1, with 8 bases identical to TRBD1. The CDR3 covers 15 residues. Germline V lookup: CDR1 MNHEY, CDR2 SMNVEV (reference sequence). J gave up 9 bases and V 6 bases, and 13 bases lay outside the gene matches. The CDR3 DNA reads as TGTGCCAGCAGCCTCCGGGACAGGATGTTCGGTGAGCAGTTCTTC. This translates into CASSLRDRMFGEQFF.

The chain joins TRBV25-1 to TRBJ1-1, with 7 bases that match TRBD1. V lost 3 bases, J lost 0 bases, and 13 bases stayed unmatched. The CDR3 loop spans 18 amino acids. Per germline, CDR1 MGHDK and CDR2 SYGVNS. CDR3: CASSDHRTGIRMNTEAFF. In nucleotides, the CDR3 is TGTGCCAGCAGTGATCACAGGACAGGCATCCGGATGAACACTGAAGCTTTCTTT.

J is TRBJ1-6 and V is TRBV19; TRBD1 matches at 7 bases. V lost 4 bases, J lost 9 bases, and 18 bases stayed unmatched. The CDR3 covers 18 residues. CDR1 and CDR2 from the germline V gene are LNHDA and SQIVND (reference sequence). DNA for the CDR3: TGTGCCAGTAGTAAGGGGGCCCCCCTAAACAGAGGGAGTTCACCCCTCCACTTT. Amino acid sequence: CASSKGAPLNRGSSPLHF.

The CDR3 loop reads CASTRGALNYGYTF. Here the CDR3 DNA reads TGTGCCAGCACTCGGGGGGCCTTAAACTATGGCTACACCTTC. The J gene is TRBJ1-2, the V gene TRBV11-2, with TRBD1 as a possible D gene (6 bases). With 7 bases removed from V and 2 bases from J, the gap between germline ends came to 14 bases. The CDR3 contains 14 residues. Germline CDR1 reads SGHAT; CDR2 reads FQNNGV.